The clone carrying this T cell receptor beta chain was counted at least ten times. No antigen is known for it. Germline CDR1 and CDR2: GTSNPN and SVGIG (reference sequence). Deletions cut 1 base from V and 12 bases from J, with 7 bases between. This CDR3 region has 10 residues. TCRbeta library preparation incorporated unique molecular identifiers. In TCRdb, the PCR reads were re-called with MiXCR into one record per CDR3 protein. Of approximately 300,000 distinct CDR3 sequences listed, roughly 11% were seen once; the top ten hold about 20%. The sample originates from a study of T-cell reconstitution after alpha-beta-depleted transplantation in children. Study results and limitations: At day 60, the high TCRbeta diversity found in some patients originated from recipient T cells and thymic progenitors that had survived.

The TCR comes from a male patient aged 2-10 years who had a stem cell transplant for chronic granulomatous disease, so the T cells may come from the graft donor. The specimen comprised peripheral blood, sampled 180 days after TCRalphabeta/CD19-depleted stem cell transplant. This chain connects TRBV30 to TRBJ2-1; D not resolved. Here the CDR3 DNA reads TGTGCCTGGAGTGGGGGTGTGCAGTTCTTC. Amino acids: CAWSGGVQFF.